This T cell receptor (beta chain) was observed in a study of T cell changes during pregnancy in multiple sclerosis. Measured with immunoSEQ multiplex PCR; TCRdb has only the in-frame clones, and not every one. The data show 40,000 to 55,000 clones, approximately 92% seen once. The CDR3 length is 15 residues. Trimming removed 2 bases from V and 3 bases from J; junction bases left unmatched: 7. CDR1 is SGHRS and CDR2 is YFSETQ in the germline V gene. This clonotype was sampled from a female donor with multiple sclerosis, enrolled in a pregnancy study. The chain combines TRBV5-1 with TRBJ2-7; TRBD2 agrees at 8 bases. The sequencing here drew on CD4+ T cells from peripheral blood mononuclear cells, taken before pregnancy. CDR3 protein: CASSLTSGAVYEQYF. CDR3 sequence (DNA): TGCGCCAGCAGCTTAACTAGCGGAGCTGTCTACGAGCAGTACTTC. The complete variable domain, with remaining parts taken from reference TRBV5-1 and TRBJ2-7, reads KAGVTQTPRYLIKTRGQQVTLSCSPISGHRSVSWYQQTPGQGLQFLFEYFSETQRNKGNFPGRFSGRQFSNSRSEMNVSTLELGDSALYLCASSLTSGAVYEQYFGPGTRLTVT.